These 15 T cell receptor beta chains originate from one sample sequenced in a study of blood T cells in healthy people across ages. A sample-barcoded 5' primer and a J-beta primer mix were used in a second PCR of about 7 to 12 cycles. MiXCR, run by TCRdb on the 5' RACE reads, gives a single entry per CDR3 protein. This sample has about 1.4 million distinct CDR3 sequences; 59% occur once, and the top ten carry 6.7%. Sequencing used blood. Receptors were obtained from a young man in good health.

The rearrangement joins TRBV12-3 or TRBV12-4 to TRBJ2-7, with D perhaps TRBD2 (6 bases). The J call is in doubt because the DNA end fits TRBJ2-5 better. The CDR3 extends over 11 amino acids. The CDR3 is CASSAGLTQYF. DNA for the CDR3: TGTGCCAGCTCGGCGGGATTGACCCAGTACTTC.

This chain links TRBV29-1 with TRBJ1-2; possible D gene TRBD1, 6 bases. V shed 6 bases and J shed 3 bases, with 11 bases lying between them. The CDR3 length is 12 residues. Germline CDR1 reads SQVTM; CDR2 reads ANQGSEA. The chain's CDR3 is CSVLQGDYGYTF. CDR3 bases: TGCAGCGTGCTACAGGGCGACTATGGCTACACCTTC. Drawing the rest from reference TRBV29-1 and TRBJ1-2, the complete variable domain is SAVISQKPSRDICQRGTSLTIQCQVDSQVTMMFWYRQQPGQSLTLIATANQGSEATYESGFVIDKFPISRPNLTFSTLTVSNMSPEDSSIYLCSVLQGDYGYTFGSGTRLTVV.

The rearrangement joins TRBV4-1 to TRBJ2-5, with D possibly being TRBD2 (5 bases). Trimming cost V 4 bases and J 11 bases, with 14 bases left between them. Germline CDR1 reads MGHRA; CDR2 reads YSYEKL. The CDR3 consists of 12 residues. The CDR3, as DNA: TGCGCCAGCAGCCTCAAACTTGGGGAGCAGTACTTC. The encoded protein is CASSLKLGEQYF.

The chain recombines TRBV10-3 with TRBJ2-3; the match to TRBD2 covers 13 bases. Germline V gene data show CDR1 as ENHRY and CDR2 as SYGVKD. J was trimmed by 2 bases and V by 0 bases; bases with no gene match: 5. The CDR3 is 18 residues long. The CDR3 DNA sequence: TGTGCCATCAGTGAGTCGTCGACTAGCGGGAGGAACACAGATACGCAGTATTTT. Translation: CAISESSTSGRNTDTQYF.

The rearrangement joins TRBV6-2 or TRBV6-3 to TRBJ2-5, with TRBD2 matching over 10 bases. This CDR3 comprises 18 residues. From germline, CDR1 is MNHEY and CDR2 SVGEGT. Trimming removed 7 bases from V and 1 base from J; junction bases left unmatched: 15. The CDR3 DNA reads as TGTGCCAGCATCCTAAGACAGAAGCGGGGGGGCCGCCAAGAGACCCAGTACTTC. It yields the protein CASILRQKRGGRQETQYF.

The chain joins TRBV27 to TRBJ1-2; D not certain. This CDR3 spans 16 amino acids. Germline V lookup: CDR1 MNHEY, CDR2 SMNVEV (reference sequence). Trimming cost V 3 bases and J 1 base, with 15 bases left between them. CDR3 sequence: CASSLVPLRDNYGYTF. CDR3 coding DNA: TGTGCCAGCAGTTTGGTTCCCCTGCGGGATAACTATGGCTACACCTTC.

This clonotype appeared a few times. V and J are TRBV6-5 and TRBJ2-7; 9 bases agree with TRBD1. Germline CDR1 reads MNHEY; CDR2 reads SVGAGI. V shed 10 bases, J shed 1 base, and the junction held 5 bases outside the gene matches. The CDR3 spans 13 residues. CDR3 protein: CATSTGGSYEQYF. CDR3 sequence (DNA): TGTGCCACCTCGACAGGGGGTTCCTACGAGCAGTACTTC.

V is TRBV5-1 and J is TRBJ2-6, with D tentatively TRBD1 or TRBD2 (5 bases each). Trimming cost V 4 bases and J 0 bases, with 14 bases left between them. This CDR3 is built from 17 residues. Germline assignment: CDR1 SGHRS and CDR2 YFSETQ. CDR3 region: CASSPRDGDSGANVLTF. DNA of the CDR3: TGCGCCAGCAGCCCACGGGACGGAGACTCTGGGGCCAACGTCCTGACTTTC.

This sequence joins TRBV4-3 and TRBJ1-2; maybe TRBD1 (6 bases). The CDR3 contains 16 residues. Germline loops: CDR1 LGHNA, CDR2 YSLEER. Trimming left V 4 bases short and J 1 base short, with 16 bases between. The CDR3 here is CASSPTPGQVNYGYTF. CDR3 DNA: TGCGCCAGCAGCCCTACCCCGGGACAAGTTAACTATGGCTACACCTTC.

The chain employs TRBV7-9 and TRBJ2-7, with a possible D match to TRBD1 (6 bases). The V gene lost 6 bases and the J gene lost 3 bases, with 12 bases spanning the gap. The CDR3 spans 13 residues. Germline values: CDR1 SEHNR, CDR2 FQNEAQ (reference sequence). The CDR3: CASSRDNRYEQYF. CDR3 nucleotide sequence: TGTGCCAGCAGTCGGGACAATCGCTACGAGCAGTACTTC.

The CDR3 nucleotides are TGCAGTGCTAGGGGAGGGGGCCCAGAGACCCAGTACTTC. Amino acids: CSARGGGPETQYF. The J gene is TRBJ2-5, the V gene TRBV20-1; D possibly matches TRBD1 or TRBD2 (7 bases each). Trimming took off 3 bases at V and 4 bases at J, with 12 bases between the two ends. Germline assignment: CDR1 DFQATT and CDR2 SNEGSKA (reference sequence). This CDR3 has 13 amino acids.

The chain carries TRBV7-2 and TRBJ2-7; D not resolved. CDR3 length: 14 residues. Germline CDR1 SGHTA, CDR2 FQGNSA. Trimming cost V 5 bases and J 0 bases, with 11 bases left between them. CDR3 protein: CASSQMPRSYEQYF. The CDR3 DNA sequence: TGTGCCAGCAGCCAAATGCCTCGCTCCTACGAGCAGTACTTC.

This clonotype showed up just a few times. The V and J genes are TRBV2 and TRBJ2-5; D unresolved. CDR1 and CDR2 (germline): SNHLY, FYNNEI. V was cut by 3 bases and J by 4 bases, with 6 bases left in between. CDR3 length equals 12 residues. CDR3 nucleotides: TGTGCCAGCAGTGAGGGTTCAGAGACCCAGTACTTC. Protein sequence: CASSEGSETQYF.

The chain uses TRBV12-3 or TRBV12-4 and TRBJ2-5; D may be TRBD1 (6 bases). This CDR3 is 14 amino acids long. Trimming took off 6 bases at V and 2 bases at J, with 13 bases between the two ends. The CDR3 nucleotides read TGTGCCAGCAGCAAAAGGGGGATACAAGAGACCCAGTACTTC. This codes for CASSKRGIQETQYF.

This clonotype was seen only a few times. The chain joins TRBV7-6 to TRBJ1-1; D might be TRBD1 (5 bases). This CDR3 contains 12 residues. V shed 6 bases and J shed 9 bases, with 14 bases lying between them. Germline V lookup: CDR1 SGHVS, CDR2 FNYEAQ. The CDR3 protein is CASRSKQDQAFF. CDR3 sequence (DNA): TGTGCCAGCAGGTCTAAACAGGACCAAGCTTTCTTT.